Listed below are T cell receptor beta chains from one sample, sequenced in a study of blood T cell repertoires in COVID-19. Libraries were prepared by immunoSEQ multiplex PCR; TCRdb keeps only in-frame clonotypes and omits some of them. The sample has roughly 120,000 clones; less than 75% are singletons. The sample consisted of peripheral blood. These receptors all stem from a human donor with acute or convalescent COVID-19. The donor label of this sample is uncertain. Each CDR3 is given without its conserved first and last residue.

cdr3_aa j_call v_call
ASLSGLASDTQY TRBJ2-3 TRBV18
ASSQGTVFDTQY TRBJ2-3 TRBV4-1
ASTATGQGYEQY TRBJ2-7 TRBV25-1
ASSPSALWGRANQPQH TRBJ1-5 TRBV19
ASSAATGLYYNEQF TRBJ2-1 TRBV9
ATSGVNEQF TRBJ2-1 TRBV24-1
ASSEFGPRGETQY TRBJ2-5 TRBV6-1
ASSRRTGEAF TRBJ1-1 TRBV4-2
ASRVRGSGTDTQY TRBJ2-3 TRBV5-1
ASSIDLRTTLNTGELF TRBJ2-2 TRBV19
ASSYPRGGQETQY TRBJ2-5 TRBV6-2/TRBV6-3
ATGAGGRSGANVLT TRBJ2-6 TRBV24-1
ASSTSRQGVDYGYT TRBJ1-2 TRBV5-4
ASSLNLNTGELF TRBJ2-2 TRBV5-4
SATDYGYT TRBJ1-2 TRBV20-1
AISPGQGTDTQY TRBJ2-3 TRBV10-3
ATSDPPETYGYT TRBJ1-2 TRBV24-1
ASSIGESGNTEAF TRBJ1-1 TRBV19
ATSDPGLAGGDNEQF TRBJ2-1 TRBV24-1
ASSESGRGTEAF TRBJ1-1 TRBV2
ASKTGLAIDTQY TRBJ2-3 TRBV6-4